This T cell receptor (beta chain) is drawn from a study of OX40 agonist ivuxolimab in advanced cancers. About the study: Of the participants, around 43% had some prior anti-PD-1, anti-PD-L1 or anti-CTLA-4 therapy, which was allowed.

Profiled with immunoSEQ multiplex PCR; TCRdb holds only in-frame clones, not every one. The sample consists of more than 60,000 clones, around 94% of them appearing once. The CDR3 sequence is 16 residues long. V lost 0 bases and J lost 0, with 11 bases in between. The germline V gene has CDR1 MNHNY and CDR2 SVGAGI (reference sequence). As regards this clone: Its antigen is not known.

Systemic immunosuppression or autoimmune disease history was grounds to exclude patients. Study-wide points: With doses of 0.1 to 3.0 mg/kg, CD4+ and CD8+ blood T cells had undergone clonal expansion by week 6.

The TCR comes from an adult with an advanced solid tumor such as melanoma, head and neck, liver or kidney cancer. The sequenced sample was CD4+ or CD8+ T cells sorted from blood, obtained in a trial of the OX40 agonist ivuxolimab. The chain employs TRBV6-6 and TRBJ1-2; D is unresolved. The CDR3 DNA follows: TGTGCCAGCAGTTACTCGATACCAGAAGCTAACTATGGCTACACCTTC. Protein product: CASSYSIPEANYGYTF.